Following are 6 T cell receptor beta chains from one sample sequenced in a study of a mutant IDH1 vaccine in newly diagnosed glioma. Time point indicated: week 47, end of study. Vaccination comprised doses that each held 300 ug of mutant IDH1 20-mer peptide, plus topical imiquimod. The antigens of these receptors remain unknown. Sequenced by immunoSEQ multiplex PCR; TCRdb stores in-frame clones only, minus some. The table includes 9,500 to 12,000 clones, around 82% detected once. The sample in question was PBMCs, obtained from a glioma patient whose treatment included an IDH1 peptide vaccine. Every receptor here comes from a man under 40 with glioma.

V gene TRBV15 combines with J gene TRBJ2-3; D not certain. V lost 2 bases, J lost 9 bases, and 9 bases lay in between. From germline, CDR1 is LNHNV and CDR2 YYDKDF (reference sequence). This CDR3 has 12 residues. The CDR3 coding sequence is TGTGCCACCAGCAGACTGACCAGCACGCAGTATTTT. Translating it yields CATSRLTSTQYF.

This chain joins TRBV6-5 and TRBJ2-6; D gene uncertain. The germline V gene has CDR1 MNHEY and CDR2 SVGAGI. Trimming shortened V by 6 bases and J by 4 bases, and 13 bases separated the two germline ends. This CDR3 has 15 amino acids. The CDR3 nucleotides read TGTGCCAGCAGCCCTTATGGATCAGGGGCCAACGTCCTGACTTTC. Its translation: CASSPYGSGANVLTF.

The gene calls are TRBV10-3 and TRBJ2-3, with D perhaps matching TRBD1 (6 bases). From germline, CDR1 is ENHRY and CDR2 SYGVKD. This CDR3 contains 16 residues. Trimming removed 6 bases at V and 2 bases at J, with 18 bases between. CDR3 protein: CAISGQNLPTTDTQYF. DNA for the CDR3: TGTGCCATCAGCGGACAGAATCTCCCCACCACAGATACGCAGTATTTT.

This clone was observed a single time. This chain joins TRBV27 and TRBJ2-2, with D maybe TRBD2 (6 bases). The germline V gene has CDR1 MNHEY and CDR2 SMNVEV (reference sequence). V lost 3 bases and J 1 base, leaving 12 bases between the germline ends. This CDR3 region has 16 residues. CDR3 residues: CASSLIGSLNTGELFF. The CDR3 DNA reads as TGTGCCAGCAGTTTGATCGGGAGCCTGAACACCGGGGAGCTGTTTTTT.

V is TRBV2 and J is TRBJ2-3; 10 positions agree with TRBD2. The ends lost 6 bases at V and 2 bases at J; junction bases unmatched: 5. The germline CDR1 and CDR2 sequences are SNHLY and FYNNEI. The CDR3 runs 15 residues. CDR3 in DNA: TGTGCCAGCAGACCACTAGCGGGAAACACAGATACGCAGTATTTT. This codes for CASRPLAGNTDTQYF. Full variable domain (outside the CDR3, taken from reference TRBV2 and TRBJ2-3): EPEVTQTPSHQVTQMGQEVILRCVPISNHLYFYWYRQILGQKVEFLVSFYNNEISEKSEIFDDQFSVERPDGSNFTLKIRSTKLEDSAMYFCASRPLAGNTDTQYFGPGTRLTVL.

The chain combines TRBV9 with TRBJ2-2, with D perhaps TRBD1 (5 bases). The CDR3 contains 15 residues. The V and J ends lost 0 bases and 1 base respectively, with 7 bases between them. Germline CDR1 is SGDLS and CDR2 is YYNGEE. In nucleotides, the CDR3 is TGTGCCAGCAGCGTAGCTCAGGGGAACACCGGGGAGCTGTTTTTT. Protein product: CASSVAQGNTGELFF. Using reference TRBV9 and TRBJ2-2 for the parts outside the CDR3, the full variable domain is DSGVTQTPKHLITATGQRVTLRCSPRSGDLSVYWYQQSLDQGLQFLIQYYNGEERAKGNILERFSAQQFPDLHSELNLSSLELGDSALYFCASSVAQGNTGELFFGEGSRLTVL.